The sample holds a few counts of the clone carrying this T cell receptor beta chain. Time point in this sample: late sampling 161 to 241 days after vaccination in a few convalescent patients. TCRdb fed the PCR reads into MiXCR, producing one record per CDR3 protein. This sample has 35,000 to 45,000 distinct CDR3 sequences, with about 35% found just once. This record comes from a study of vaccination and CD4 T cells after COVID-19. Losses at the gene ends were 0 bases for V and 5 bases for J; bases not matched to a gene: 5. Germline V gene lookup returns CDR1 LNHNV and CDR2 YYDKDF (reference sequence). The CDR3 loop spans 15 amino acids.

V is TRBV15 and J is TRBJ1-2; 8 bases are shared with TRBD1. This TCR was recovered from a human donor who had recovered from COVID-19. Here the sequenced sample was CD4+ T cells from blood, taken about 7 months after SARS-CoV-2 vaccination. CDR3 nucleotides: TGTGCCACCAGCAGAGAGGCAGGGGGCGCTTATGGCTACACCTTC. Translation: CATSREAGGAYGYTF.